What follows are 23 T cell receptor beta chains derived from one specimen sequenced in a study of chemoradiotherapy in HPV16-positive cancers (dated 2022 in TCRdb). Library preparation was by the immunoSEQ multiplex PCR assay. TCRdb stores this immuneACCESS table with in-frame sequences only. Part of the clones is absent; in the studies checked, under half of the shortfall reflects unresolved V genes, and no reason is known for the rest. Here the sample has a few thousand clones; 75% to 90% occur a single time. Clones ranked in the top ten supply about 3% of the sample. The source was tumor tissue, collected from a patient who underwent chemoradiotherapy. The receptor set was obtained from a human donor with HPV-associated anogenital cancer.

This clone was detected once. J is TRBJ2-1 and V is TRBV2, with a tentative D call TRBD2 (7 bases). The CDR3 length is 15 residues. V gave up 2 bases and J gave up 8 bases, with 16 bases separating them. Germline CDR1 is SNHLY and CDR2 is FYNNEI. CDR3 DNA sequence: TGTGCCAGCAGTGAAATCGAAGGGGGGAGGGATGAGCAGTTCTTC. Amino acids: CASSEIEGGRDEQFF.

DNA for the CDR3: TGTGCCACCAGCAGAGATATAGGGGCCAACTACGAGCAGTACTTC. This gives the protein CATSRDIGANYEQYF. V usage is TRBV15 and J usage is TRBJ2-7; a weak D match, TRBD1 (5 bases). Trimming pared 0 bases from V and 3 bases from J, leaving 12 bases between. The CDR3 length is 15 residues. Per germline, CDR1 LNHNV and CDR2 YYDKDF (reference sequence).

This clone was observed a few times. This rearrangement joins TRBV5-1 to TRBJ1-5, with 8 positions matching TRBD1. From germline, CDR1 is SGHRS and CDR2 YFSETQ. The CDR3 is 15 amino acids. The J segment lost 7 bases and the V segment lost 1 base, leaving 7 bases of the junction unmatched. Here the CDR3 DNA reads TGCGCCAGCAGCTTGTCAGGGGGCGCAGAACAGCCCCAGCATTTT. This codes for CASSLSGGAEQPQHF.

In DNA form, the CDR3 reads TGTGCCTGGACCTCCGCCGGCGTTGGCTATGGCTACACCTTC. Amino acid sequence: CAWTSAGVGYGYTF. The chain joins TRBV30 to TRBJ1-2; D is unclear. The CDR3 consists of 14 residues. The germline gives CDR1 GTSNPN, CDR2 SVGIG (reference sequence). With 4 bases removed from V and 4 bases from J, the gap between germline ends came to 16 bases.

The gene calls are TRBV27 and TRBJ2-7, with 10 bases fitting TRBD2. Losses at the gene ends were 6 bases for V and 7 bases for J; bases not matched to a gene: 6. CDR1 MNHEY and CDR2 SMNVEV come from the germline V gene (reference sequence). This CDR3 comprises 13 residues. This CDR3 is CASRASGSGEQYF. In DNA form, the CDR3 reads TGTGCCAGCAGGGCTAGCGGGAGTGGGGAGCAGTACTTC.

CDR3 sequence: CASSSGETQYF. Written as DNA, the CDR3 is TGTGCCAGCAGCTCAGGGGAGACCCAGTACTTC. The genes are TRBV5-8 and TRBJ2-5, with D possibly matching TRBD1 (5 bases). Germline-derived CDR1 and CDR2 are SGHTS and YDEGEE. There are 11 residues in the CDR3. V was clipped by 3 bases and J by 5 bases, with 5 bases between them. The full variable domain, with the rest looked up from reference TRBV5-8 and TRBJ2-5, is EAGVTQSPTHLIKTRGQQATLRCSPISGHTSVYWYQQALGLGLQFLLWYDEGEERNRGNFPPRFSGRQFPNYSSELNVNALELEDSALYLCASSSGETQYFGPGTRLLVL.

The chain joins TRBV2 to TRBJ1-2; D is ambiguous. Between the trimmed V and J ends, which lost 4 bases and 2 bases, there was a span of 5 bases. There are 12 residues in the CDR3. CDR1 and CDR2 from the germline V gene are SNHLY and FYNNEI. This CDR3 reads CASSAPNYGYTF. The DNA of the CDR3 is TGTGCCAGCAGTGCTCCGAACTATGGCTACACCTTC.

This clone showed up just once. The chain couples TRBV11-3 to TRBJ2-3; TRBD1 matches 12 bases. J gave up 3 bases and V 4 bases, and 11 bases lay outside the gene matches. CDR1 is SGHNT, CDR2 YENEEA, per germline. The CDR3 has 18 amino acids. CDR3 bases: TGTGCCAGCAGCTCTTTAACACCGGGACAGGGGGCAACAGATACGCAGTATTTT. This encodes CASSSLTPGQGATDTQYF.

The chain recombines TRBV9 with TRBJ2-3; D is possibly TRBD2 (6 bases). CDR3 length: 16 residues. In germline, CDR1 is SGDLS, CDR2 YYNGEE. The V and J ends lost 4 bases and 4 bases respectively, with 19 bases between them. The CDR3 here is CASSLGGSSNSDTQYF. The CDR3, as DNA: TGTGCCAGCAGCCTTGGGGGGTCTAGCAATTCAGATACGCAGTATTTT.

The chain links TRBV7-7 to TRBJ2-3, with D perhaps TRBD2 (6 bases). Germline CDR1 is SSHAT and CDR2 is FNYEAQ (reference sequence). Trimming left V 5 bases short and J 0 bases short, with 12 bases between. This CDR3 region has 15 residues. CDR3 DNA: TGTGCCAGCAGCCTTAGCGGTTCTAGCACAGATACGCAGTATTTT. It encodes CASSLSGSSTDTQYF.

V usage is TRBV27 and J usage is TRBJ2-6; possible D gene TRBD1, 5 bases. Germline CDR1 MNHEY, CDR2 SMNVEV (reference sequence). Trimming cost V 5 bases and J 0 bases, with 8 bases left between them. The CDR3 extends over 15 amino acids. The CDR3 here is CASSPRASGANVLTF. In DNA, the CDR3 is TGTGCCAGCAGTCCCAGGGCCTCTGGGGCCAACGTCCTGACTTTC.

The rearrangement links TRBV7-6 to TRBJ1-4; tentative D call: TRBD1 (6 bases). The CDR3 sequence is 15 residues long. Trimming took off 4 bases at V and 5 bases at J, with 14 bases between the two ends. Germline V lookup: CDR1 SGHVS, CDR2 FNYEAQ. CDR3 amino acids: CASSSQGTGNEKLFF. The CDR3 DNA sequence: TGTGCCAGCAGCTCCCAGGGGACTGGAAATGAAAAACTGTTTTTT.

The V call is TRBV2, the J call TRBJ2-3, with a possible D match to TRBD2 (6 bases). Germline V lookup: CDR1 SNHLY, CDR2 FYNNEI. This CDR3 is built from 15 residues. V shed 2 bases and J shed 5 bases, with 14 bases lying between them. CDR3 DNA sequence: TGTGCCAGCAGTGAACTGGCGGGGAGGAGAGATACGCAGTATTTT. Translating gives CASSELAGRRDTQYF.

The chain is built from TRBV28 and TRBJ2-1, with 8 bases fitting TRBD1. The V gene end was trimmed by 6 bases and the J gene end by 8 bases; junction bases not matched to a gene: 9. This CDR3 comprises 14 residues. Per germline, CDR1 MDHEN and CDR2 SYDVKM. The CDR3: CASSPGGSIDEQFF. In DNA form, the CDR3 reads TGTGCCAGCAGCCCAGGGGGCTCGATCGATGAGCAGTTCTTC.

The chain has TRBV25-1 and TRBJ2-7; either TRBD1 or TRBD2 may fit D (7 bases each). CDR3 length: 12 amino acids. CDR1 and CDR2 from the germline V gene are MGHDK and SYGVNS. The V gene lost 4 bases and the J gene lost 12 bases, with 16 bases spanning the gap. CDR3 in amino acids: CASSGGRGPMYF. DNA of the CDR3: TGTGCCAGCAGTGGTGGGAGGGGGCCTATGTACTTC.

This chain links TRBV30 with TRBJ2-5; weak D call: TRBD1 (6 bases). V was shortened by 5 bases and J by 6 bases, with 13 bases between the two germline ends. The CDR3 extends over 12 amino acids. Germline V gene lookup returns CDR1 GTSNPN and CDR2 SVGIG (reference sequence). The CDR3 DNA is TGTGCCTGGGCCAGGGGAACACAGACCCAGTACTTC. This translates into CAWARGTQTQYF.

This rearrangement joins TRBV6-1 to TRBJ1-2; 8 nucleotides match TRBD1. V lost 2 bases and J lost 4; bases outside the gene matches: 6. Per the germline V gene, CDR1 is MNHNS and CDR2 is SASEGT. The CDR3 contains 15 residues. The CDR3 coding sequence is TGTGCCAGCAGTGAATCGACAGGGGACTTCTATGGCTACACCTTC. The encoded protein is CASSESTGDFYGYTF.

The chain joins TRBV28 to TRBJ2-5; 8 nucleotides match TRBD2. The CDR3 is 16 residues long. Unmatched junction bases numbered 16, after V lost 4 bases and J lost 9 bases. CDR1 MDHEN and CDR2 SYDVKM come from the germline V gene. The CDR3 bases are TGTGCCAGCAGTTCCCCAGGAGCGGGAGACCTTCAGGCCCAGTACTTC. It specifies CASSSPGAGDLQAQYF.

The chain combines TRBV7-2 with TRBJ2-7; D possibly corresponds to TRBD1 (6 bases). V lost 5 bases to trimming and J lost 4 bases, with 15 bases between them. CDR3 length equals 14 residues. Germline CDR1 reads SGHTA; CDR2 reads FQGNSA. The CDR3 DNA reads TGTGCCAGCAGCCAAGGGACAAATCGGTACGAGCAGTACTTC. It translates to CASSQGTNRYEQYF.

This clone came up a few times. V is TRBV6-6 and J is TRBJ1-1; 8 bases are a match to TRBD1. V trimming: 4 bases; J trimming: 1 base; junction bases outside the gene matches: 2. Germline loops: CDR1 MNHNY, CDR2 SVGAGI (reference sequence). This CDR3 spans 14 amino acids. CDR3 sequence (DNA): TGTGCCAGCAGTTTCGACAGGGGGAACACTGAAGCTTTCTTT. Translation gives CASSFDRGNTEAFF.

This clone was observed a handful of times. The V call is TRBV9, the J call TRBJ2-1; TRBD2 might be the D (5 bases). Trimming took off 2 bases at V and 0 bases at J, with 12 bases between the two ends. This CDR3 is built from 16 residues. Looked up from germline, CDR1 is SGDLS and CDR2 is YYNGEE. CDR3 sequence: CASSVNSGFSYNEQFF. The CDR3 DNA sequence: TGTGCCAGCAGCGTTAATTCGGGGTTCTCCTACAATGAGCAGTTCTTC. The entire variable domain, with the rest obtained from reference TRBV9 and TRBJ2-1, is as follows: DSGVTQTPKHLITATGQRVTLRCSPRSGDLSVYWYQQSLDQGLQFLIQYYNGEERAKGNILERFSAQQFPDLHSELNLSSLELGDSALYFCASSVNSGFSYNEQFFGPGTRLTVL.

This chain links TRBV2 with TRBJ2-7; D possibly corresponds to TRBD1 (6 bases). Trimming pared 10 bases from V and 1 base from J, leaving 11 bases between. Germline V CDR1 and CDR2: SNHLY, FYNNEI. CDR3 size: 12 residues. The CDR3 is CATGQTSYEQYF. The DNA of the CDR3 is TGTGCCACCGGACAGACATCCTACGAGCAGTACTTC.

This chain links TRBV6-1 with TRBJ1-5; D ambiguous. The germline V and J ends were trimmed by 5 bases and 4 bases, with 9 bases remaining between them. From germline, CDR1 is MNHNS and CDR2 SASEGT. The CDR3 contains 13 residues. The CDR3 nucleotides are TGTGCCAGCAGTACCGGAGGAAATCAGCCCCAGCATTTT. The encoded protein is CASSTGGNQPQHF.